Ten or more counts support the clone carrying this T cell receptor (beta chain). The TCR beta CDR3 regions underwent amplification using RNA transcripts as the source. The study used the HTBI primer set for a first-round RT-PCR of the TCR CDR3. MiXCR, run by TCRdb on the multiplex PCR reads, gives a single entry per CDR3 protein. Here the sample spans 600,000 to 650,000 distinct CDR3 sequences, under 20% being singletons. These data come from a study of T cells in Graves' hyperthyroidism and ophthalmopathy. Trimming took off 1 base at V and 3 bases at J, with 6 bases between the two ends. The CDR3 has 13 amino acids. The germline gives CDR1 LGHDT, CDR2 YNNKEL (reference sequence).

The chain recombines TRBV3-1 with TRBJ2-5; D ambiguous. Sequencing was performed on blood. This receptor was taken from a woman aged 25 to 39 with Graves' hyperthyroidism. CDR3 bases: TGTGCCAGCAGCCAAGTCCTCAAAGAGACCCAGTACTTC. Translating it yields CASSQVLKETQYF.